Listed below are T cell receptor beta chains from one sample, sequenced in a study of PD-L1 blockade in urothelial cancer. Profiled with immunoSEQ multiplex PCR; TCRdb holds only in-frame clones, not every one. The sample holds tens of thousands of clones, 91% seen once. The material sequenced was PBMCs, taken around atezolizumab (anti-PD-L1) treatment. These TCRs come from a woman older than 75 with urothelial cancer. Each CDR3 is given with its conserved first and last residue.

V gene: TRBV9
J gene: TRBJ1-1
CDR3 protein: CASSVGGEGTEAFF

V gene: TRBV2
J gene: TRBJ2-5
CDR3 protein: CATRLAEYQETQYF

V gene: TRBV18
J gene: TRBJ1-1
CDR3 protein: CASSPPSEGMNTEAFF

V gene: TRBV6-5
J gene: TRBJ2-1
CDR3 protein: CASSPDRGTYNEQFF

V gene: TRBV9
J gene: TRBJ2-6
CDR3 protein: CASSGLDGRGPGANVLTF

V gene: TRBV19
J gene: TRBJ2-7
CDR3 protein: CASSPRTGTGYEQYF

V gene: TRBV27
J gene: TRBJ2-7
CDR3 protein: CASSRGGPYEQYF

V gene: TRBV11-2
J gene: TRBJ2-1
CDR3 protein: CASSPPLTSGVYNEQFF

V gene: TRBV7-9
J gene: TRBJ1-4
CDR3 protein: CASSQIEKLFF

V gene: TRBV6-1
J gene: TRBJ1-5
CDR3 protein: CASSEERGHSNQPQHF

V gene: TRBV19
J gene: TRBJ2-1
CDR3 protein: CASSTQGGPYNEQFF

V gene: TRBV5-1
J gene: TRBJ1-1
CDR3 protein: CASSSTGNTEAFF

V gene: TRBV29-1
J gene: TRBJ2-3
CDR3 protein: CSSHRTDTQYF

V gene: TRBV7-9
J gene: TRBJ2-5
CDR3 protein: CASIPAGWETQYF

V gene: TRBV18
J gene: TRBJ1-5
CDR3 protein: CASSSFQVNQPQHF

V gene: TRBV2
J gene: TRBJ1-2
CDR3 protein: CASTVDGYTF

V gene: TRBV12-5
J gene: TRBJ2-3
CDR3 protein: CASGFGQGAKDTQYF

V gene: TRBV5-1
J gene: TRBJ2-1
CDR3 protein: CASSLVGQGTSGRGNEQFF

V gene: TRBV19
J gene: TRBJ2-3
CDR3 protein: CASSTRRAEGTDTQYF

V gene: TRBV19
J gene: TRBJ1-2
CDR3 protein: CASSAQGSYGYTF

V gene: TRBV5-4
J gene: TRBJ2-4
CDR3 protein: CASSRPGEDIQYF

V gene: TRBV28
J gene: TRBJ2-7
CDR3 protein: CASSLRGWEQYF

V gene: TRBV10-2
J gene: TRBJ2-1
CDR3 protein: CASSRLAGGLRNEQFF

V gene: TRBV30
J gene: TRBJ2-7
CDR3 protein: CAWNGGSYEQYF

V gene: TRBV28
J gene: TRBJ1-2
CDR3 protein: CASSSTTGSQTTNYGYTF

V gene: TRBV29-1
J gene: TRBJ1-1
CDR3 protein: CSVESGRRAEAFF

V gene: TRBV9
J gene: TRBJ1-4
CDR3 protein: CASSGGGEKLFF

V gene: TRBV2
J gene: TRBJ1-1
CDR3 protein: CASIYRVDPLNTEAFF

V gene: TRBV28
J gene: TRBJ1-2
CDR3 protein: CASSSDRGRDYGYTF

V gene: TRBV5-5
J gene: TRBJ1-3
CDR3 protein: CASSLGAGANTIYF

V gene: TRBV2
J gene: TRBJ1-4
CDR3 protein: CASRVLRPRGEKLFF

V gene: TRBV7-9
J gene: TRBJ1-5
CDR3 protein: CASSFGGLNQPQHF

V gene: TRBV5-4
J gene: TRBJ2-7
CDR3 protein: CASSLDRSSYEQYF

V gene: TRBV10-1
J gene: TRBJ2-3
CDR3 protein: CASSESISAGWTDTQYF

V gene: TRBV14
J gene: TRBJ1-4
CDR3 protein: CASSRGGGIGGEKLFF

V gene: TRBV5-1
J gene: TRBJ2-5
CDR3 protein: CASSSGLAGIEETQYF

V gene: TRBV6-1
J gene: TRBJ2-7
CDR3 protein: CASSIAGHYEQYF

V gene: TRBV30
J gene: TRBJ2-1
CDR3 protein: CAWREPHRRAQFF

V gene: TRBV19
J gene: TRBJ2-1
CDR3 protein: CASSAQGLAGARLSYNEQFF

V gene: TRBV27
J gene: TRBJ1-5
CDR3 protein: CASSPRQGGISYQPQHF

V gene: TRBV7-9
J gene: TRBJ1-2
CDR3 protein: CASSLVEGARYGYTF

V gene: TRBV28
J gene: TRBJ2-2
CDR3 protein: CASGGLVGTGELFF

V gene: TRBV19
J gene: TRBJ1-2
CDR3 protein: CASRPGQGDSNYGYTF